The 17 T cell receptor beta chains presented below share a single source sample, sequenced in a study of metastatic and nonmetastatic thyroid tumors (dated by TCRdb to 2020 to 2021). No treatment had been received by any patient before thyroid surgery. Library generation was performed with PCR. Sequencing took place on an Illumina HiSeq 4000. Using fastp trimming at Q25 and MiXCR clonotype assembly, TCRdb reanalyzed the public sequencing data and kept in-frame beta chains. Present in this sample are approximately 74,000 clones, 14% of which were seen just once. The top ten constitute approximately 6.1% of the sample. Input material: blood. The receptors come from a male donor with papillary thyroid cancer or a benign thyroid nodule (not recorded which). Some clones in this sample may be carry-over from other donors' samples.

This clone was observed a handful of times. The chain employs TRBV2 and TRBJ2-1; D not resolved. The CDR3 runs 13 residues. The germline CDR1 and CDR2 sequences are SNHLY and FYNNEI. V lost 4 bases and J 16 bases, leaving 20 bases between the germline ends. CDR3 amino acids: CASSVGENNDHFF. For the CDR3, the DNA is TGTGCCAGCAGTGTAGGAGAGAACAATGATCATTTCTTC. Variable domain in full (rest from reference TRBV2 and TRBJ2-1): EPEVTQTPSHQVTQMGQEVILRCVPISNHLYFYWYRQILGQKVEFLVSFYNNEISEKSEIFDDQFSVERPDGSNFTLKIRSTKLEDSAMYFCASSVGENNDHFFGPGTRLTVL.

V gene TRBV7-9 combines with J gene TRBJ1-2, with no clear D. CDR3 length: 12 residues. V dropped 1 base and J dropped 11 bases, with 11 bases sitting between them. CDR1 and CDR2 from the germline V gene are SEHNR and FQNEAQ (reference sequence). Written as DNA, the CDR3 is TGTGCCAGCAGCTTAGTCACCTATGTTTACACCTTC. This gives the protein CASSLVTYVYTF.

This clone was found a few times. This chain joins TRBV6-1 and TRBJ1-1; D is uncertain. From germline, CDR1 is MNHNS and CDR2 SASEGT. The CDR3 is made up of 12 amino acids. The V end was cut by 9 bases, the J end by 8 bases, with 16 bases between. Written as DNA, the CDR3 is TGTGCCAGAAGGCCGGGCCCTACCGAAGCTTTCTTT. Translation gives CARRPGPTEAFF.

This clone was counted many times. The J gene is TRBJ2-3, the V gene TRBV15; 11 bases are shared with TRBD2. Looked up from germline, CDR1 is LNHNV and CDR2 is YYDKDF (reference sequence). The ends lost 8 bases at V and 4 bases at J; junction bases unmatched: 5. CDR3 length equals 14 residues. CDR3 nucleotide sequence: TGTGCCACCTTAGCGGGAGGGCCCGCAGATACGCAGTATTTT. It yields the protein CATLAGGPADTQYF.

This clone was detected ten times or more. The chain uses TRBV7-2 and TRBJ2-1; 13 bases agree with TRBD2. Germline CDR1 and CDR2: SGHTA and FQGNSA. Trimming cost V 3 bases and J 7 bases; bases outside gene matches: 3. This CDR3 contains 15 residues. CDR3 sequence reads: CASSFRTSGRNEQFF. In nucleotides, the CDR3 is TGTGCCAGCAGCTTTCGGACTAGCGGGAGAAATGAGCAGTTCTTC.

Regarding this clone: A much larger clonotype is one base distant, so this may be a read error. Here the CDR3 reads CASSFYRGDTEAFF. In DNA, the CDR3 is TGTGCCAGCAGCTTTTACAGGGGCGACACTGAAGCTTTCTTT. V gene TRBV5-4 combines with J gene TRBJ1-1; 7 bases match TRBD1. With 2 bases clipped from V and 3 bases from J, the junction kept 4 bases outside the gene matches. The CDR3 loop spans 14 amino acids. In germline, CDR1 is SGHNT, CDR2 YYREEE (reference sequence).

The chain carries TRBV2 and TRBJ1-2, with 9 bases identical to TRBD1. The V segment lost 0 bases and the J segment 8 bases; nucleotides outside the gene matches: 7. This CDR3 region has 15 residues. The germline CDR1 and CDR2 sequences are SNHLY and FYNNEI. The CDR3 DNA is TGTGCCAGCAGTGAAGCGCTTGTACAGGGGGCAGGCTACACCTTC. Its protein is CASSEALVQGAGYTF.

This clone was detected ten times or more. The chain has TRBV5-1 and TRBJ2-5; TRBD2 matches at 11 bases. The CDR3 sequence is 15 residues long. The V segment lost 4 bases and the J segment 1 base; nucleotides outside the gene matches: 3. Per germline, CDR1 SGHRS and CDR2 YFSETQ. The CDR3 DNA sequence: TGCGCCAGCAGCACTAGCGGGAGAGGCCAAGAGACCCAGTACTTC. The encoded protein is CASSTSGRGQETQYF.

This clone was seen at least ten times. V gene TRBV11-2 combines with J gene TRBJ2-5; 8 bases are shared with TRBD1. In germline, CDR1 is SGHAT, CDR2 FQNNGV. This CDR3 contains 15 residues. V was clipped by 4 bases and J by 5 bases; unmatched bases: 9. The CDR3 spells CASSSTGELGETQYF. CDR3 nucleotide sequence: TGTGCCAGCAGCTCGACAGGGGAACTCGGGGAGACCCAGTACTTC.

This clone was counted ten times or more. The genes are TRBV6-1 and TRBJ2-2; D unresolved. The CDR3 consists of 17 residues. V dropped 7 bases and J dropped 1 base, with 19 bases sitting between them. Germline lookup yields CDR1 MNHNS and CDR2 SASEGT. The CDR3 DNA sequence: TGTGCCAGCACCACTCCCGCGCAGAGTTTGAACACCGGGGAGCTGTTTTTT. Translating it yields CASTTPAQSLNTGELFF.

This clone was counted only a few times. The chain couples TRBV27 to TRBJ1-1; no firm D call. Germline lookup yields CDR1 MNHEY and CDR2 SMNVEV (reference sequence). This CDR3 has 16 residues. With 5 bases removed from V and 1 base from J, the gap between germline ends came to 17 bases. The CDR3 bases are TGTGCCAGCAGTCCTCACCCGAGGTGCGGGAACACTGAAGCTTTCTTT. Translating gives CASSPHPRCGNTEAFF.

A few counts support this clone. The genes are TRBV29-1 and TRBJ2-5, with unresolved D. Trimming stripped 7 bases from V and 3 bases from J, with 12 bases between. The length of the CDR3 is 12 residues. CDR1 is SQVTM, CDR2 ANQGSEA, per germline. The CDR3 spells CSAWTAEETQYF. The CDR3 bases are TGCAGCGCTTGGACGGCTGAAGAGACCCAGTACTTC.

This clone was counted many times. The genes are TRBV7-8 and TRBJ1-2; D gene unclear. The CDR3 totals 15 residues. Per germline, CDR1 SGHVS and CDR2 FQNEAQ. V gave up 1 base and J gave up 8 bases, with 17 bases separating them. The CDR3 here is CASSLDHSSAGGYTF. CDR3 bases: TGTGCCAGCAGCTTAGATCACAGCTCGGCGGGCGGCTACACCTTC.

This clone was seen repeatedly, ten times or more. The genes are TRBV28 and TRBJ2-1; TRBD2 matches 12 bases. Germline lookup yields CDR1 MDHEN and CDR2 SYDVKM. J was trimmed by 5 bases and V by 2 bases; bases with no gene match: 1. The CDR3 contains 15 residues. The CDR3 sequence: CASSLPSGRDNEQFF. CDR3 coding DNA: TGTGCCAGCAGTTTACCTAGCGGGAGGGACAATGAGCAGTTCTTC.

This clone was counted ten times or more. The chain has TRBV7-9 and TRBJ1-2; D remains unclear. In germline, CDR1 is SEHNR, CDR2 FQNEAQ (reference sequence). Trimming left V 1 base short and J 4 bases short, with 13 bases between. The CDR3 contains 15 residues. The CDR3 protein is CASSLESGRGYGYTF. CDR3 bases: TGTGCCAGCAGCTTAGAATCGGGGAGAGGCTATGGCTACACCTTC.

Comments on this clone: A much larger clone differs by one base, so this may be a read error. This rearrangement joins TRBV10-2 to TRBJ1-3, with D unresolved. The CDR3 loop spans 13 amino acids. The V gene lost 2 bases and the J gene lost 6 bases, with 8 bases spanning the gap. Germline V gene sequence: CDR1 WSHSY, CDR2 SAAADI. The CDR3 here is CASSETTVNTIYF. The CDR3 nucleotides read TGCGCCAGCAGTGAGACCACTGTAAACACCATATATTTT.

Note on this clone: One junction end disagrees with the germline gene, perhaps due to a read error. The chain carries TRBV9 and TRBJ2-1; TRBD2 aligns across 12 bases. The CDR3 sequence is 17 residues long. Germline CDR1 and CDR2: SGDLS and YYNGEE. The CDR3 DNA reads TGTGACAGCAGAGTAGGGACTAGCGGGCCTGCCTACAATGAGCAGTTCTTC. Protein product: CDSRVGTSGPAYNEQFF.